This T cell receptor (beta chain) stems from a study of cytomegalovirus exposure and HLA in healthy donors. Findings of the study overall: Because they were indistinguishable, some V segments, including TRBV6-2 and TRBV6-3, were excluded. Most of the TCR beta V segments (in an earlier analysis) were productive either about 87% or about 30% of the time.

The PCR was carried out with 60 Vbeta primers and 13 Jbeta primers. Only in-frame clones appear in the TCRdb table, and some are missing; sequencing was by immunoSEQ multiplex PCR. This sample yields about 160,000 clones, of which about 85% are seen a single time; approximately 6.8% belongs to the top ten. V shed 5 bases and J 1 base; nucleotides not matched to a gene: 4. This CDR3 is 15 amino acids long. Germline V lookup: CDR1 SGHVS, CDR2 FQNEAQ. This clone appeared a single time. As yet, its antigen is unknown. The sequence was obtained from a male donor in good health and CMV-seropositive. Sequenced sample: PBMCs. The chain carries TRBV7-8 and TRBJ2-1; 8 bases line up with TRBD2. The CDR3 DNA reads TGTGCCAGCAGCCCTCAGCGGGAGTCCTACAATGAGCAGTTCTTC. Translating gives CASSPQRESYNEQFF.